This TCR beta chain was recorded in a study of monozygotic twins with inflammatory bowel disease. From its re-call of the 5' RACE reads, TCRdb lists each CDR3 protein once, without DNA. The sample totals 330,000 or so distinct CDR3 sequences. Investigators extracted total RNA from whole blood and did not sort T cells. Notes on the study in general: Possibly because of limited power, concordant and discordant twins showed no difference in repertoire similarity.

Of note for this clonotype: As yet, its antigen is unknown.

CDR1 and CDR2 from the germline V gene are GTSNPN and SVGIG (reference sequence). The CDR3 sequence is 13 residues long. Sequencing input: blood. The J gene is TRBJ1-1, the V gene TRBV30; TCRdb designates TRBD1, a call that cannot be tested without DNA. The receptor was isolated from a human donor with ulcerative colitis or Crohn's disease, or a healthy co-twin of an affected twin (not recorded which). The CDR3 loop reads CAWSVEGGTEAFF.